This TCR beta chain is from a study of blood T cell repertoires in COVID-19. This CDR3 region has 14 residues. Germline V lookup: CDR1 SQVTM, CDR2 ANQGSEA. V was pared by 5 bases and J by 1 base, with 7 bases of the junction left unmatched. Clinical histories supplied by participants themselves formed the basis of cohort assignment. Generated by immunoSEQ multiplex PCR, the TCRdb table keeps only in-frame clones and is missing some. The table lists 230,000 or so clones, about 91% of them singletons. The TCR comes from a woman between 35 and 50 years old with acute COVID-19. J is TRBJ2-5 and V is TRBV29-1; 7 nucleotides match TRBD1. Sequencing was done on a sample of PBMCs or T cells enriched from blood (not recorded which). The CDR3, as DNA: TGCAGCGTTCACAGGGGCCTCCCCCAAGAGACCCAGTACTTC. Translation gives CSVHRGLPQETQYF. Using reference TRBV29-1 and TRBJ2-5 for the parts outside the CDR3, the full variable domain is SAVISQKPSRDICQRGTSLTIQCQVDSQVTMMFWYRQQPGQSLTLIATANQGSEATYESGFVIDKFPISRPNLTFSTLTVSNMSPEDSSIYLCSVHRGLPQETQYFGPGTRLLVL.